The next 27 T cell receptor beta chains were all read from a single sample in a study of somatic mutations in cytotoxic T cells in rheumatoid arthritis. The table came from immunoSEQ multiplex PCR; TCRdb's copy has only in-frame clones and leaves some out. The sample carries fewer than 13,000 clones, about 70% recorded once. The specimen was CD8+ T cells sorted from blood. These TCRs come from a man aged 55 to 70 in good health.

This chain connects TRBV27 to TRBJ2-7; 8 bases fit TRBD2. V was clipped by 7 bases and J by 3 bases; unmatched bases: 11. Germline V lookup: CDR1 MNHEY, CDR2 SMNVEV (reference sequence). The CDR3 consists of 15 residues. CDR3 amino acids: CASTPRAGEIYEQYF. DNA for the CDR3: TGTGCCAGCACCCCCCGAGCGGGAGAGATCTACGAGCAGTACTTC.

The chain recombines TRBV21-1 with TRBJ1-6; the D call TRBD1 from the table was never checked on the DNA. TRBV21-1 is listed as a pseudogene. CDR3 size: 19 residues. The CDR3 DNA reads TGTGCCAGCAGCAAGCTTCCGGGACAAGGGAGCTCCTATAATTCACCCCTCCACTTT. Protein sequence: CASSKLPGQGSSYNSPLHF.

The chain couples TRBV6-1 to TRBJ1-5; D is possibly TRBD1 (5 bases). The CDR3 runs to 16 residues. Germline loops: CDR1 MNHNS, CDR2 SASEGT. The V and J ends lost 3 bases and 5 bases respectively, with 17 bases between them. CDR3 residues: CASSEPDKGRDQPQHF. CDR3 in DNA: TGTGCCAGCAGTGAGCCGGACAAGGGGCGAGATCAGCCCCAGCATTTT.

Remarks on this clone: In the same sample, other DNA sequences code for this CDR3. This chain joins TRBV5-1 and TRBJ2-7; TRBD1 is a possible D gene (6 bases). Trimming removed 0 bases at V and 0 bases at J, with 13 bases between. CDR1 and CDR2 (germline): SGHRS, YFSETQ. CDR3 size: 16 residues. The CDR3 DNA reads TGCGCCAGCAGCTTGGAAGGGGGTGCTAGCTCCTACGAGCAGTACTTC. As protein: CASSLEGGASSYEQYF.

The CDR3 coding sequence is TGCGCCAGCAGCCACACCGGAGTAGCGTCAGATACGCAGTATTTT. Protein product: CASSHTGVASDTQYF. This chain uses TRBV4-3 with TRBJ2-3; weak D call: TRBD2 (5 bases). The V end was cut by 3 bases, the J end by 4 bases, with 14 bases between. This CDR3 spans 15 amino acids. Germline V CDR1 and CDR2: LGHNA, YSLEER.

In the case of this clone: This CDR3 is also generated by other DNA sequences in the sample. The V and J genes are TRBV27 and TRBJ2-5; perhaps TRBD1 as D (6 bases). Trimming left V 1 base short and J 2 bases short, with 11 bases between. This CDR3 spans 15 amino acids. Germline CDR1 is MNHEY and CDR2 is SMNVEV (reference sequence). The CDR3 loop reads CASSLYGQLQETQYF. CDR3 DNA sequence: TGTGCCAGCAGTTTATATGGACAGCTACAAGAGACCCAGTACTTC.

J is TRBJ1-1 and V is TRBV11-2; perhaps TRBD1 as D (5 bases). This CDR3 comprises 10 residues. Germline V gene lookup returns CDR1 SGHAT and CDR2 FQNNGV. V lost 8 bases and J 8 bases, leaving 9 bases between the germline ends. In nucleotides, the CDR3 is TGTGCCAGCTCCGGGACCGAAGCTTTCTTT. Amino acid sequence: CASSGTEAFF.

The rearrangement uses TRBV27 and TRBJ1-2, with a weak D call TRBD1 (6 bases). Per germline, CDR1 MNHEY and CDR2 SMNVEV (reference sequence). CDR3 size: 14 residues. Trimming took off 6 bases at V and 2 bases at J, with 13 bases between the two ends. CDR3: CASRAGGGNYGYTF. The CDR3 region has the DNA TGTGCCAGCAGGGCGGGGGGCGGCAACTATGGCTACACCTTC.

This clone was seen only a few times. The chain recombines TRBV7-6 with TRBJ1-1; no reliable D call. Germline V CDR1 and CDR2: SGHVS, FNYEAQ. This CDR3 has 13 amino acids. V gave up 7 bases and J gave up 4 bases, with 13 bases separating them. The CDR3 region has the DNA TGTGCCAGCACCGAAAAGGGAGGCACTGAAGCTTTCTTT. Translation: CASTEKGGTEAFF.

CDR3 nucleotides: TGTGCCAGCAGTCCGGCAGATACGCAGTATTTT. Its translation: CASSPADTQYF. The chain employs TRBV7-9 and TRBJ2-3; the D is unclear. Trimming took 6 bases from V and 4 from J, leaving 5 bases between them. CDR3 length: 11 amino acids. The germline V gene encodes CDR1 SEHNR and CDR2 FQNEAQ (reference sequence).

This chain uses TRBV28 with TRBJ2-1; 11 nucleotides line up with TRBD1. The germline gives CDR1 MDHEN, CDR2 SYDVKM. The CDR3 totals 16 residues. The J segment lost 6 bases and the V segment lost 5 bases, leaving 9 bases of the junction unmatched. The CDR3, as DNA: TGTGCCAGCAGTATGGACAGGGGGCGGTTGTCCAATGAGCAGTTCTTC. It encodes CASSMDRGRLSNEQFF.

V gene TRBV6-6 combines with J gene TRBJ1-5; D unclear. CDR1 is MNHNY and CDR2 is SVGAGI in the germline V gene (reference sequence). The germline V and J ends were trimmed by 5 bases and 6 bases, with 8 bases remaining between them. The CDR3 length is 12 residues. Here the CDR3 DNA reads TGTGCCAGCAGTCCCCCCGGTCAGCCCCAGCATTTT. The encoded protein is CASSPPGQPQHF.

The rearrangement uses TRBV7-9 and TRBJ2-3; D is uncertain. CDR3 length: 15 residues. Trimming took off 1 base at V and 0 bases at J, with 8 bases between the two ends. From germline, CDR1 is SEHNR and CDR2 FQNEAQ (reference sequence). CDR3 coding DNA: TGTGCCAGCAGCTTAGTTGAGTTAAGCACAGATACGCAGTATTTT. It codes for CASSLVELSTDTQYF. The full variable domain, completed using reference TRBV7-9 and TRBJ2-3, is DTGVSQNPRHKITKRGQNVTFRCDPISEHNRLYWYRQTLGQGPEFLTYFQNEAQLEKSRLLSDRFSAERPKGSFSTLEIQRTEQGDSAMYLCASSLVELSTDTQYFGPGTRLTVL.

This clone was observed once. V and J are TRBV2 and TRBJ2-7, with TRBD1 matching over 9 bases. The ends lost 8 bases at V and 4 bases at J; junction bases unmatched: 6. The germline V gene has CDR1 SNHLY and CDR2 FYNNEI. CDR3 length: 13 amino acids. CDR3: CASVGQGNYEQYF. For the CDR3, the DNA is TGTGCCAGCGTCGGACAGGGGAATTACGAGCAGTACTTC.

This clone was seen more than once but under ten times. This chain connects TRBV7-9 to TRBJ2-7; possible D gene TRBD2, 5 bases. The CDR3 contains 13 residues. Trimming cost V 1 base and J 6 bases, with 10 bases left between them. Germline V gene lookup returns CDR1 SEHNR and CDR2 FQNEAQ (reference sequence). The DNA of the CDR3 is TGTGCCAGCAGCTTAGGAACGGGGTTCGAGCAGTACTTC. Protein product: CASSLGTGFEQYF.

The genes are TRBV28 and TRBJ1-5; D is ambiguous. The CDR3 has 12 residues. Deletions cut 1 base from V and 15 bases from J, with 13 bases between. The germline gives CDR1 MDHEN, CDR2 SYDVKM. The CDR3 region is CASSLLGGFAHF. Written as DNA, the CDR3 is TGTGCCAGCAGTTTATTAGGCGGGTTCGCGCATTTT.

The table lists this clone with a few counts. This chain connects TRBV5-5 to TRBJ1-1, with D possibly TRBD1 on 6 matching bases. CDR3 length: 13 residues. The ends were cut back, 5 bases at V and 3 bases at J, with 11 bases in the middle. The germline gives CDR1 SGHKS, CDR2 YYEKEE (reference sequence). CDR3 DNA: TGTGCCAGCAGTTTCGAGGGGGACACTGAAGCTTTCTTT. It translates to CASSFEGDTEAFF.

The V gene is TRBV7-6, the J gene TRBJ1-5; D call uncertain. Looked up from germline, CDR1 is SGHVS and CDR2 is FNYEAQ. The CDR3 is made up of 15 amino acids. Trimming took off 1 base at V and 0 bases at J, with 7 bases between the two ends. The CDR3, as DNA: TGTGCCAGCAGCTTAGGGTGGGATAGCAATCAGCCCCAGCATTTT. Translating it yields CASSLGWDSNQPQHF.

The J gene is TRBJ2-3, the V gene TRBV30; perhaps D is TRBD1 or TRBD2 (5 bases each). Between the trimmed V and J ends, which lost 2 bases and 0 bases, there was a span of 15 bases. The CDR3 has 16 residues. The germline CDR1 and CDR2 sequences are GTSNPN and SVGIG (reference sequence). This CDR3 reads CAWSSTGAGSTDTQYF. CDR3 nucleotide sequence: TGTGCCTGGAGTTCCACCGGGGCAGGGAGCACAGATACGCAGTATTTT.

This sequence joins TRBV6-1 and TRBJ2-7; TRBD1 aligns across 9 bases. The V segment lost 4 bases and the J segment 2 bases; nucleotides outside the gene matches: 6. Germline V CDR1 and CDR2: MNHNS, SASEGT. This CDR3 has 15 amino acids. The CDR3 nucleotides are TGTGCCAGCAGTGCGGCCCGGACAGGGGCCTACGAGCAGTACTTC. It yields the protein CASSAARTGAYEQYF.

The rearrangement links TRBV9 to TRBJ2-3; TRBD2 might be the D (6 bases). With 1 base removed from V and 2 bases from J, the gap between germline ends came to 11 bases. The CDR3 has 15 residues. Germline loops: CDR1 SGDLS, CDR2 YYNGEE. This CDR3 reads CASSVSTGDTDTQYF. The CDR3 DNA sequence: TGTGCCAGCAGCGTATCTACGGGGGACACAGATACGCAGTATTTT.

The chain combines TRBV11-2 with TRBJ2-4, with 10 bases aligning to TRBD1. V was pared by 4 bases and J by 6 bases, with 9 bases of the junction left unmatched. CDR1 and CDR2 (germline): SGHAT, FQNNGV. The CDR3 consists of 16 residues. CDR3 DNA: TGTGCCAGCAGCTGGAGATGGGGGACAGGGGTAAACATTCAGTACTTC. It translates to CASSWRWGTGVNIQYF.

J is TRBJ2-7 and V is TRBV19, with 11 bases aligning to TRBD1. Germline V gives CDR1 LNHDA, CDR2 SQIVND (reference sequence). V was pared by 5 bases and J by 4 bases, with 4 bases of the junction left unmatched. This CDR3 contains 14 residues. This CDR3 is CASSSGQGAYEQYF. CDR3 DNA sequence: TGTGCCAGTAGTTCCGGACAGGGGGCGTACGAGCAGTACTTC.

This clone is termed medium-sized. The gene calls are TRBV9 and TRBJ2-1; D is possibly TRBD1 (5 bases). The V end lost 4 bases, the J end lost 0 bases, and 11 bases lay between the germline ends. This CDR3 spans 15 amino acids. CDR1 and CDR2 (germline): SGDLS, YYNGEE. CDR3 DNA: TGTGCCAGCAGCCCTCAGGGTAACTCCTACAATGAGCAGTTCTTC. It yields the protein CASSPQGNSYNEQFF.

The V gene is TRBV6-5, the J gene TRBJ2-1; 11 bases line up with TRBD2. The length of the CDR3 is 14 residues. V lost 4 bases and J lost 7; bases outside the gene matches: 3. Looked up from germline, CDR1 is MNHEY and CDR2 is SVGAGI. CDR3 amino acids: CASSFRTSGNEQFF. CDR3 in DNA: TGTGCCAGCAGTTTCCGGACTAGCGGGAATGAGCAGTTCTTC.

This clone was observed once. The CDR3 sequence: CASSLIGQPQHF. The DNA of the CDR3 is TGTGCCAGCAGTTTAATAGGCCAGCCCCAGCATTTT. The genes are TRBV27 and TRBJ1-5, with D hard to call. From germline, CDR1 is MNHEY and CDR2 SMNVEV (reference sequence). The ends were cut back, 2 bases at V and 7 bases at J, with 6 bases in the middle. CDR3 length: 12 amino acids.

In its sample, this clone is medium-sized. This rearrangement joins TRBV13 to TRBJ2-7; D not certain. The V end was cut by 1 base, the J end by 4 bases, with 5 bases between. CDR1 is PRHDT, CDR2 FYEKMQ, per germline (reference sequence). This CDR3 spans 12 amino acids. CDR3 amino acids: CASSLEQYEQYF. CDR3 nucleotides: TGTGCCAGCAGCTTAGAACAATACGAGCAGTACTTC.